What follows are 7 T cell receptor beta chains derived from one specimen sequenced in a study of post-analysis software for immune sequencing data. Notes on the study in general: In patients, TRBV5-6, TRBV5-1 and TRBV20-1 belonged to roughly 5 TRBV segments found more frequently than in controls.

These receptors have no known antigen. The authors incorporated unique molecular identifiers into the TCR beta cDNA libraries. TCRdb reanalysed the PCR reads using MiXCR and keeps one entry per CDR3 protein. The data contain 750,000 to 950,000 distinct CDR3 sequences, approximately 50% of them singletons. Sequenced input: blood. All receptors derive from a girl aged 5-17 years with multiple sclerosis.

This clonotype came up once. V gene TRBV3-1 combines with J gene TRBJ2-7, with TRBD2 matching over 11 bases. With V trimmed by 7 bases and J by 5 bases, 1 base remained unmatched. CDR1 and CDR2 from the germline V gene are LGHDT and YNNKEL (reference sequence). The length of the CDR3 is 12 residues. CDR3 coding DNA: TGTGCCAGCAAACTAGCGGGGGACGAGCAGTACTTC. Protein: CASKLAGDEQYF.

The V gene is TRBV25-1, the J gene TRBJ2-5, with 7 bases aligning to TRBD1. V lost 4 bases to trimming and J lost 3 bases; unmatched junction nucleotides: 8. The V gene's germline CDR1 is MGHDK and CDR2 SYGVNS. The CDR3 consists of 15 residues. CDR3 residues: CASSVPGQLKETQYF. The CDR3 DNA reads as TGTGCCAGCAGTGTGCCGGGACAGCTCAAAGAGACCCAGTACTTC.

This clonotype was found once. The chain is built from TRBV6-4 and TRBJ1-2; TRBD1 matches at 8 bases. This CDR3 region has 14 residues. V trimming: 5 bases; J trimming: 1 base; junction bases outside the gene matches: 3. Germline V lookup: CDR1 MRHNA, CDR2 SNTAGT. The CDR3 spells CASSKTGDNYGYTF. The DNA for the CDR3 is TGTGCCAGCAGTAAGACAGGGGATAACTATGGCTACACCTTC.

V gene TRBV20-1 combines with J gene TRBJ1-2; 9 nucleotides line up with TRBD1. The CDR3 has 13 residues. The junction had 7 bases not matched to a gene; V was cut back by 4 bases and J by 7 bases. CDR1 DFQATT and CDR2 SNEGSKA come from the germline V gene (reference sequence). The CDR3 DNA is TGCAGTGCTACCCCTAGGACAGGGGTTGGCTACACCTTC. Encoded protein: CSATPRTGVGYTF.

The V call is TRBV6-5, the J call TRBJ2-5; no definite D call. CDR1 and CDR2 (germline): MNHEY, SVGAGI. V was trimmed by 6 bases and J by 2 bases, leaving 16 bases between them. The CDR3 sequence is 15 residues long. The DNA for the CDR3 is TGTGCCAGCAGGTCGCGTGGCTTTTGGCAAGAGACCCAGTACTTC. It yields the protein CASRSRGFWQETQYF.

This chain links TRBV11-2 with TRBJ1-1; D remains unclear. Germline V gives CDR1 SGHAT, CDR2 FQNNGV. The V end was cut by 1 base, the J end by 4 bases, with 10 bases between. The CDR3 runs to 14 residues. CDR3 in amino acids: CASSLGGWSTEAFF. Here the CDR3 DNA reads TGTGCCAGCAGCTTAGGGGGTTGGAGCACTGAAGCTTTCTTT. The full variable domain, its missing parts supplied by reference TRBV11-2 and TRBJ1-1, is EAGVAQSPRYKIIEKRQSVAFWCNPISGHATLYWYQQILGQGPKLLIQFQNNGVVDDSQLPKDRFSAERLKGVDSTLKIQPAKLEDSAVYLCASSLGGWSTEAFFGQGTRLTVV.

This clonotype was counted between two and nine times. The J gene is TRBJ2-1, the V gene TRBV7-9; D is perhaps TRBD2 (6 bases). The germline CDR1 and CDR2 sequences are SEHNR and FQNEAQ (reference sequence). V was pared by 1 base and J by 2 bases, with 9 bases between. This CDR3 has 15 residues. CDR3 protein: CASSLGRVPYNEQFF. In nucleotides, the CDR3 is TGTGCCAGCAGCTTAGGGAGGGTCCCCTACAATGAGCAGTTCTTC.